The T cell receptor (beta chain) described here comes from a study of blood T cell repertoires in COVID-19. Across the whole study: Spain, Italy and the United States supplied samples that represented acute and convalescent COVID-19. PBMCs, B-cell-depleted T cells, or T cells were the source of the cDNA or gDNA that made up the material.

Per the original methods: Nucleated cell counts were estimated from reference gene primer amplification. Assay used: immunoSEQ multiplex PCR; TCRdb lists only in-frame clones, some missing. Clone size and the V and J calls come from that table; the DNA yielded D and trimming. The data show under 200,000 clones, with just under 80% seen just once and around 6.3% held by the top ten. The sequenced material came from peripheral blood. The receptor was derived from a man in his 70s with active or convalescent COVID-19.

The CDR3 DNA reads as TGTGCCAGCAGCTCGGTAGGGACAGGGGGGTACAATGAGCAGTTCTTC. It specifies CASSSVGTGGYNEQFF. The chain links TRBV7-2 to TRBJ2-1; 11 bases map to TRBD1. The CDR3 runs 16 residues. V lost 4 bases and J lost 4; bases outside the gene matches: 6. CDR1 and CDR2 (germline): SGHTA, FQGNSA.